What follows is one TCR beta chain and its context. Its antigen is undetermined. This specimen belongs to a study of T cells in Graves' hyperthyroidism and ophthalmopathy. About the study: Initial diagnosis, before any treatment, was when peripheral blood was collected. The study, taken as a whole, reports: Blood also held most thyroid clonotypes expanded beyond 0.001.

The TCR beta CDR3 regions underwent amplification using RNA transcripts as the source. The TCR CDR3 first-round RT-PCR relied on the HTBI primer set. TCRdb called the multiplex PCR reads again in MiXCR, with one record for every CDR3 protein. This repertoire shows roughly 700,000 distinct CDR3 sequences, about 18% found once; its top ten account for roughly 15%. V was clipped by 6 bases and J by 0 bases, with 12 bases between them. The CDR3 covers 15 residues. The germline gives CDR1 MNHNS, CDR2 SASEGT. The chain combines TRBV6-1 with TRBJ2-1, with D unresolved. The TCR sequence derives from a man over 45 with Graves' hyperthyroidism. Sequencing used blood. The CDR3 nucleotides are TGTGCCAGCAGGCCAGCTCATAGCTCCTACAATGAGCAGTTCTTC. It is translated as CASRPAHSSYNEQFF.